This TCR beta chain originates from a study of T cells in Graves' hyperthyroidism and ophthalmopathy. Study-wide context: Peripheral blood was drawn at first diagnosis, prior to all treatment.

The junction had 7 bases not matched to a gene; V was cut back by 5 bases and J by 4 bases. The CDR3 is 15 amino acids. In germline, CDR1 is SGHTA, CDR2 FQGTGA. The investigators amplified TCR beta CDR3 regions from RNA transcripts. First-round RT-PCR targeting the TCR CDR3 was performed with the HTBI primer set. In TCRdb, the multiplex PCR reads were re-called with MiXCR into one record per CDR3 protein. Of hundreds of thousands of distinct CDR3 sequences listed, around 14% were seen once; the top ten hold more than 4.5%. This clonotype was counted many times. This TCR came from a woman under 40 with Graves' hyperthyroidism that later progressed to Graves' ophthalmopathy. Sequenced material: blood. This sequence joins TRBV7-3 and TRBJ1-1, with 10 bases aligning to TRBD1. The CDR3 DNA reads TGTGCCAGCAGCCCCGCTGGGACAGGGGCCACTGAAGCTTTCTTT. It specifies CASSPAGTGATEAFF.